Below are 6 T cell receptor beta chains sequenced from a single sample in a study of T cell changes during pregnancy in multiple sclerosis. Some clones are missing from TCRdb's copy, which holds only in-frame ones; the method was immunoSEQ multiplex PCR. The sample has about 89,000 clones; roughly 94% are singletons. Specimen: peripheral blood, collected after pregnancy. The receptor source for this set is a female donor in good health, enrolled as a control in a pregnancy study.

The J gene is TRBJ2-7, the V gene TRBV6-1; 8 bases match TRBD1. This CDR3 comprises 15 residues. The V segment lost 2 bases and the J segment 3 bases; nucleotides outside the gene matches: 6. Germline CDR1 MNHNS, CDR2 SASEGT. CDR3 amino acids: CASSESTGGLYEQYF. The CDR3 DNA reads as TGTGCCAGCAGTGAATCAACAGGGGGTCTCTACGAGCAGTACTTC.

CDR3 nucleotide sequence: TGTGCCAGCAGCTCGACAGGCTCTGGGGCCAACGTCCTGACTTTC. It encodes CASSSTGSGANVLTF. The chain employs TRBV7-9 and TRBJ2-6; D may be TRBD1 (6 bases). Germline CDR1 SEHNR, CDR2 FQNEAQ (reference sequence). CDR3 length equals 15 residues. Trimming took 4 bases from V and 0 from J, leaving 7 bases between them.

CDR3 protein: CASSLSSLRIEAFF. The CDR3 region has the DNA TGTGCCAGCAGTTTATCATCCCTGCGGATTGAAGCTTTCTTT. This sequence joins TRBV27 and TRBJ1-1; no clear D gene. Trimming cost V 0 bases and J 7 bases, with 12 bases left between them. Germline CDR1 MNHEY, CDR2 SMNVEV (reference sequence). The CDR3 sequence is 14 residues long.

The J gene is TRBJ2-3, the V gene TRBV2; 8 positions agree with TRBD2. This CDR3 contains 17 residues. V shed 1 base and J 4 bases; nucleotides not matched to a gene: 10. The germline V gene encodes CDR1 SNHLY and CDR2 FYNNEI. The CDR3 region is CASSEDGAGGASDTQYF. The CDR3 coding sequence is TGTGCCAGCAGTGAAGACGGGGCGGGGGGTGCTTCAGATACGCAGTATTTT.

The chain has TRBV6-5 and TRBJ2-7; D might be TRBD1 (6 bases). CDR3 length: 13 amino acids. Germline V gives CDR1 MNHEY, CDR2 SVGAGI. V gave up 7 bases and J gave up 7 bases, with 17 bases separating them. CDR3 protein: CASMRAGAREQYF. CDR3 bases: TGTGCCAGCATGCGGGCAGGGGCTAGGGAGCAGTACTTC.

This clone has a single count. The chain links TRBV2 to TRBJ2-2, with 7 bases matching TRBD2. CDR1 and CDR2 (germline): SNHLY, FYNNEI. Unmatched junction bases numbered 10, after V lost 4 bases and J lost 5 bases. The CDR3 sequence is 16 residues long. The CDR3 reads CASSAGLLPRTGELFF. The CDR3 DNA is TGTGCCAGCAGTGCGGGACTACTCCCGAGGACCGGGGAGCTGTTTTTT.